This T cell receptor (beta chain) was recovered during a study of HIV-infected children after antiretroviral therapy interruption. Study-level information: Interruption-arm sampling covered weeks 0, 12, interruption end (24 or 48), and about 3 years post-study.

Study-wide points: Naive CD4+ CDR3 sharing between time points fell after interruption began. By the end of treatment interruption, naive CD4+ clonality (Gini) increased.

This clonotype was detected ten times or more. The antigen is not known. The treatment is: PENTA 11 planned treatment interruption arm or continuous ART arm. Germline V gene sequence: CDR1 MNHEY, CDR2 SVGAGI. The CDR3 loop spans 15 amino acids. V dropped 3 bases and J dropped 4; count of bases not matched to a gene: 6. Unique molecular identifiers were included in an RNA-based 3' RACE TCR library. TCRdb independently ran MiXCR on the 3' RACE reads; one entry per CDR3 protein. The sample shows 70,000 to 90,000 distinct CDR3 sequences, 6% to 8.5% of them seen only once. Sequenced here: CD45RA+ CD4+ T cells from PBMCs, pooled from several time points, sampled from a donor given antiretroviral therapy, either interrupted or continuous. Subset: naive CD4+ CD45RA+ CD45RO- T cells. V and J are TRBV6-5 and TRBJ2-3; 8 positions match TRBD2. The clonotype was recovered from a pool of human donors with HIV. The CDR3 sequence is CASSYLRGASDTQYF. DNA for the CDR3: TGTGCCAGCAGTTATCTGCGGGGGGCCTCAGATACGCAGTATTTT.